This T cell receptor (beta chain) was observed in a study of cytomegalovirus exposure and HLA in healthy donors. PCR was performed using 60 Vbeta and 13 Jbeta primers. The table came from immunoSEQ multiplex PCR; TCRdb's copy has only in-frame clones and leaves some out. The sample yields more than 140,000 clones, 82% seen once. The CDR3 totals 14 residues. Trimming took off 4 bases at V and 6 bases at J, with 13 bases between the two ends. Germline CDR1 and CDR2: LGHNA and YNFKEQ. The sample comprised PBMCs. The chain recombines TRBV4-2 with TRBJ2-1, with D possibly being TRBD2 (6 bases). The source is a man under 40 in good health and CMV-seropositive. The CDR3 is CASSPTGTPNEQFF. CDR3 in DNA: TGTGCCAGCAGCCCGACCGGGACTCCCAATGAGCAGTTCTTC.